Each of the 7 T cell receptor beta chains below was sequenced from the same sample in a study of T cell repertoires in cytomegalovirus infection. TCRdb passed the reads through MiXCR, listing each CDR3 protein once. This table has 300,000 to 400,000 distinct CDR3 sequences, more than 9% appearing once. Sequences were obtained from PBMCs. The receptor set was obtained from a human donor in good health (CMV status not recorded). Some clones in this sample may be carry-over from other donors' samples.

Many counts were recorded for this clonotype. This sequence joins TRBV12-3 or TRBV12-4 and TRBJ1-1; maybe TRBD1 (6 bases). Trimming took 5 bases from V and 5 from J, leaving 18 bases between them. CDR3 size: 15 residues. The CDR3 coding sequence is TGTGCCAGCAGTACCCTGGAACAGGGAGGAACTGAAGCTTTCTTT. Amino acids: CASSTLEQGGTEAFF.

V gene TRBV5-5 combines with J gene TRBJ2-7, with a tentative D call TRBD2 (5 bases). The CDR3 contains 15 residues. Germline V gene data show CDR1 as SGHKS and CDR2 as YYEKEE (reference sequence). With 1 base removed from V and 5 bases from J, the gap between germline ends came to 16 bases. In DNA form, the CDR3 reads TGTGCCAGCAGCTTGCCTATAGCTTTCGGGGACGAGCAGTACTTC. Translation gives CASSLPIAFGDEQYF.

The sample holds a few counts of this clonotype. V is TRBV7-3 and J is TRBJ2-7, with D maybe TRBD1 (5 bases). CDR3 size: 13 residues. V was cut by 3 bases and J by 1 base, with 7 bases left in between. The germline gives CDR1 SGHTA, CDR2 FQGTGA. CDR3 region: CASSFRQSYEQYF. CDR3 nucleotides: TGTGCCAGCAGCTTCAGACAGTCCTACGAGCAGTACTTC. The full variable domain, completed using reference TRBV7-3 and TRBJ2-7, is GAGVSQTPSNKVTEKGKYVELRCDPISGHTALYWYRQSLGQGPEFLIYFQGTGAADDSGLPNDRFFAVRPEGSVSTLKIQRTERGDSAVYLCASSFRQSYEQYFGPGTRLTVT.

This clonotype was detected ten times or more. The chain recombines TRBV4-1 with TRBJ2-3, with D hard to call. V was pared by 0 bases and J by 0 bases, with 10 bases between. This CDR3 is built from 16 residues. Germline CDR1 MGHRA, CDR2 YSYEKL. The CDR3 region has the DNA TGCGCCAGCAGCCAAGATGGTTCGGGTAGCACAGATACGCAGTATTTT. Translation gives CASSQDGSGSTDTQYF.

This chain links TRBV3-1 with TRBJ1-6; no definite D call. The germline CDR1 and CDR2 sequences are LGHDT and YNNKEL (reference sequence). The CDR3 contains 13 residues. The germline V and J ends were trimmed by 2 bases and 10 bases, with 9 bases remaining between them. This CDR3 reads CASSQLTKSPLHF. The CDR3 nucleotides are TGTGCCAGCAGCCAACTGACGAAGTCACCCCTCCACTTT.

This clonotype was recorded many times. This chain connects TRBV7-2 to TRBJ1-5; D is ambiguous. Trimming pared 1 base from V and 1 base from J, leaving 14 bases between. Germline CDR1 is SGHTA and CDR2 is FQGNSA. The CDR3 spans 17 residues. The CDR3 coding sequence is TGTGCCAGCAGCTTAGTGCCAGGACTAAAAAGCAATCAGCCCCAGCATTTT. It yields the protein CASSLVPGLKSNQPQHF.

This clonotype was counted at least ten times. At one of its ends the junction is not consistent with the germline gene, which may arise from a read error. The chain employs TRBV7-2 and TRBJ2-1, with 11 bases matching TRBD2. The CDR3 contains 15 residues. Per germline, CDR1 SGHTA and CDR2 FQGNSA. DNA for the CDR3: TGTGCCAGCAGCGCTAGCGGGGGGTCCTCCAATGAGCAGTTCTTC. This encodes CASSASGGSSNEQFF.